This T cell receptor beta chain derives from a study of blood T cell repertoires in COVID-19. Study context: Sources were T cells, B-cell-depleted T cells, or PBMCs; the material itself was cDNA or gDNA.

In the authors' methods: By means of reference gene primer amplification, nucleated cell counts were estimated. Profiled with immunoSEQ multiplex PCR; TCRdb holds only in-frame clones, not every one. V and J calls and clone size are given by that table; D and trimming were obtained from the DNA. The sample gives a few hundred thousand clones, around nine tenths of which show up once; approximately 1% is in the top ten. Participants were aged roughly 18 to 100 years from about two dozen US areas. Input material: PBMCs or T cells enriched from blood (not recorded which). The sequence came from a woman in her 30s who had been exposed to COVID-19.

The CDR3 is CASSIGRGTTEAFF. The CDR3 nucleotides are TGTGCCAGTAGTATTGGCAGGGGGACGACTGAAGCTTTCTTT. This rearrangement joins TRBV19 to TRBJ1-1, with 7 nucleotides matching TRBD1. The CDR3 is 14 amino acids. With 3 bases clipped from V and 5 bases from J, the junction kept 6 bases outside the gene matches. Germline values: CDR1 LNHDA, CDR2 SQIVND (reference sequence).